Following are 14 T cell receptor beta chains from one sample sequenced in a study of naive CD8 T cells in extremely preterm neonates. Clones were read by immunoSEQ multiplex PCR, and TCRdb kept only the in-frame ones, dropping some. The data show 5,000 to 7,500 clones, 98% seen once. Sequenced input: naive CD8+ T cells from blood. The receptors come from a human donor in good health.

This chain connects TRBV2 to TRBJ2-7; TRBD2 might be the D (6 bases). Trimming took 2 bases from V and 3 from J, leaving 14 bases between them. The CDR3 is made up of 15 amino acids. Germline assignment: CDR1 SNHLY and CDR2 FYNNEI. CDR3 in DNA: TGTGCCAGCAGTGAAATTGCGGGGCCGGTCTACGAGCAGTACTTC. The encoded protein is CASSEIAGPVYEQYF.

The chain couples TRBV27 to TRBJ2-4; 10 bases map to TRBD1. This CDR3 has 18 amino acids. Germline V gene sequence: CDR1 MNHEY, CDR2 SMNVEV (reference sequence). Trimming at V came to 3 bases and at J to 0 bases, leaving 8 bases not matched to a gene. The CDR3 DNA follows: TGTGCCAGCAGTTTCTTTCCCGACAGGGGGCTAGCCAAAAACATTCAGTACTTC. Translated, it gives CASSFFPDRGLAKNIQYF.

The V call is TRBV5-6, the J call TRBJ2-2, with TRBD1 as a possible D gene (6 bases). The V and J ends lost 1 base and 3 bases respectively, with 10 bases between them. Germline CDR1 is SGHDT and CDR2 is YYEEEE. The CDR3 consists of 15 residues. The CDR3 region is CASSLLQGYTGELFF. In DNA, the CDR3 is TGTGCCAGCAGCTTGCTACAGGGTTACACCGGGGAGCTGTTTTTT.

CDR3 nucleotides: TGTGCCAGCAGCCTTGGGCCGCGGGAGACCCATGAGCAGTTCTTC. It encodes CASSLGPRETHEQFF. The rearrangement joins TRBV27 to TRBJ2-1; 7 positions agree with TRBD2. This CDR3 region has 15 residues. V was clipped by 6 bases and J by 8 bases; unmatched bases: 13. Germline values: CDR1 MNHEY, CDR2 SMNVEV (reference sequence).

The J gene is TRBJ2-7, the V gene TRBV9; 9 bases are shared with TRBD1. The CDR3 extends over 15 amino acids. Germline loops: CDR1 SGDLS, CDR2 YYNGEE. V gave up 4 bases and J gave up 3 bases; unmatched junction bases: 8. DNA of the CDR3: TGTGCCAGCAGCTCCTCGGGACAGGGTTTCTACGAGCAGTACTTC. Translated, it gives CASSSSGQGFYEQYF.

V usage is TRBV5-1 and J usage is TRBJ1-1, with D possibly TRBD1 on 5 matching bases. This CDR3 is 17 amino acids long. Germline loops: CDR1 SGHRS, CDR2 YFSETQ. V dropped 0 bases and J dropped 1 base, with 16 bases sitting between them. Written as DNA, the CDR3 is TGCGCCAGCAGCTTGGCTCGGGGGAGTGGCACGAACACTGAAGCTTTCTTT. It codes for CASSLARGSGTNTEAFF.

The chain joins TRBV13 to TRBJ2-3, with 8 bases identical to TRBD2. V shed 5 bases, J shed 1 base, and the junction held 11 bases outside the gene matches. The germline CDR1 and CDR2 sequences are PRHDT and FYEKMQ (reference sequence). The length of the CDR3 is 17 residues. The DNA of the CDR3 is TGTGCCAGCAGCCCCCGGGGGGCGGGAGGACGCACAGATACGCAGTATTTT. Amino acid sequence: CASSPRGAGGRTDTQYF.

CDR3 sequence (DNA): TGTGCCAGCAGTTTCAGGGGTCAGCTGTACTCTGGAAACACCATATATTTT. It is translated as CASSFRGQLYSGNTIYF. V usage is TRBV28 and J usage is TRBJ1-3; D perhaps matches TRBD1 (6 bases). Germline V CDR1 and CDR2: MDHEN, SYDVKM. V lost 3 bases and J 0 bases, leaving 15 bases between the germline ends. There are 17 residues in the CDR3. Using reference TRBV28 and TRBJ1-3 for the parts outside the CDR3, the full variable domain is DVKVTQSSRYLVKRTGEKVFLECVQDMDHENMFWYRQDPGLGLRLIYFSYDVKMKEKGDIPEGYSVSREKKERFSLILESASTNQTSMYLCASSFRGQLYSGNTIYFGEGSWLTVV.

This sequence joins TRBV19 and TRBJ2-7; the match to TRBD1 covers 8 bases. V was clipped by 3 bases and J by 4 bases; unmatched bases: 8. From germline, CDR1 is LNHDA and CDR2 SQIVND (reference sequence). This CDR3 comprises 15 residues. The DNA of the CDR3 is TGTGCCAGTAGTATTAGGACAGGGACGAGGTACGAGCAGTACTTC. This codes for CASSIRTGTRYEQYF.

The chain links TRBV27 to TRBJ2-5, with 9 bases lining up with TRBD1. Germline loops: CDR1 MNHEY, CDR2 SMNVEV (reference sequence). V lost 1 base to trimming and J lost 4 bases; unmatched junction nucleotides: 1. The length of the CDR3 is 14 residues. The chain's CDR3 is CASSLLQGAETQYF. CDR3 DNA sequence: TGTGCCAGCAGTTTATTACAGGGGGCAGAGACCCAGTACTTC.

The V call is TRBV11-2, the J call TRBJ2-7, with TRBD2 matching over 8 bases. The CDR3 covers 17 residues. The germline V gene encodes CDR1 SGHAT and CDR2 FQNNGV. J lost 4 bases, V lost 3 bases, and 14 bases had no gene match. CDR3 in DNA: TGTGCCAGCAGCTTGGGAGGGAGAGCGGGAGATGGTTACGAGCAGTACTTC. Translation: CASSLGGRAGDGYEQYF. Variable domain in full (rest from reference TRBV11-2 and TRBJ2-7): EAGVAQSPRYKIIEKRQSVAFWCNPISGHATLYWYQQILGQGPKLLIQFQNNGVVDDSQLPKDRFSAERLKGVDSTLKIQPAKLEDSAVYLCASSLGGRAGDGYEQYFGPGTRLTVT.

The V gene is TRBV28, the J gene TRBJ2-1, with TRBD2 matching over 7 bases. The CDR3 contains 17 residues. The ends lost 5 bases at V and 7 bases at J; junction bases unmatched: 17. Germline CDR1 and CDR2: MDHEN and SYDVKM. CDR3 protein: CASSPLGGGGPLNEQFF. CDR3 DNA sequence: TGTGCCAGCAGTCCCCTGGGTGGGGGAGGGCCTCTAAATGAGCAGTTCTTC.

The J gene is TRBJ1-2, the V gene TRBV28, with D possibly matching TRBD1 (6 bases). The length of the CDR3 is 17 residues. V lost 6 bases and J lost 1, with 21 bases in between. CDR1 is MDHEN and CDR2 is SYDVKM in the germline V gene. Written as DNA, the CDR3 is TGTGCCAGCAGCCAACCCGTCCGGACAGACAATAACTATGGCTACACCTTC. Protein: CASSQPVRTDNNYGYTF.

The CDR3 bases are TGCGCCAGCAGCCAAGAAGGCGGGAGGGGACCGGGGGAGCAGTTCTTC. Protein sequence: CASSQEGGRGPGEQFF. This chain links TRBV4-1 with TRBJ2-1; TRBD2 aligns across 9 bases. Germline lookup yields CDR1 MGHRA and CDR2 YSYEKL. Trimming removed 0 bases from V and 10 bases from J; junction bases left unmatched: 10. The CDR3 loop spans 16 amino acids.